This TCR beta chain was obtained from a study of CD8 T cells in Susac syndrome (dated by TCRdb to about 2019). Context from the whole study: Repertoire sequencing was used to test whether CD8+ T cell activation and differentiation in Susac syndrome was antigen driven. Clonality of the CD8+ T cell repertoire was compared between more than 10 healthy donors, around 14 Susac syndrome patients and 15 multiple sclerosis patients. Study-wide conclusions, independent of this receptor: The number of individuals in the TCR sequencing and HLA analysis was recognized as being relatively small.

Concerning this clonotype: Its target antigen remains unknown. Base qualities were left out, and no much larger clone turns up one base away.

RNA was extracted with the RNeasy kit and roughly 0.45 to 1 ug was reverse transcribed using random hexamers. The immunoSEQ multiplex PCR assay, which covers 54 Vbeta and 13 Jbeta segments, was used to amplify TCR beta CDR3 regions. PCR amplification bias was corrected by using a synthetic template baseline for primer optimization and computational correction. As for the authors' bioinformatics: Reads were assigned to V, D and J genes according to IMGT and analyzed in immunoSEQ Analyzer, with only productive sequences retained. Clonality was calculated as one minus the Shannon entropy normalized by log2 of the number of productive unique sequences. For each patient and control, public and private clones were evaluated among the 100 most prevalent clones. Clones were defined as Susac-specific when absent from the healthy and MS cohorts, from approximately 1,100 published viral clones and from other ImmuneACCESS disease sequences. The public reads were reprocessed in TCRdb via fastp at Q25 and MiXCR, keeping in-frame beta chains. Every CDR3 protein is listed once, alongside the most common genes and DNA of its rows. These V and J calls derive from TCRdb rather than the authors' analysis. The sample data list more than 70,000 distinct CDR3 sequences, and about 91% of these were observed just once. The ten biggest clones cover about 0.47% of the sample.

CDR1 is given as SNHLY and CDR2 as FYNNEI, both from the germline V gene. Here V drops 8 bases and J drops 0 bases, and the junction holds 10 bases not matched to any gene. Inclusive of the bounding cysteine and phenylalanine, the CDR3 is 15 residues long. The read is trimmed to its CDR3 DNA, 45 bases read in frame from base 1. High-throughput TCR beta sequencing profiled peripheral blood CD8+ and CD4+ T cells from healthy donors, Susac syndrome patients and multiple sclerosis patients. The multiple sclerosis controls were treatment-naive patients who had stable or active relapsing-remitting disease and met the revised McDonald criteria. Bulk CD8+ and CD4+ T cells were purified by magnetic negative isolation, while CD8+ TEMRA cells were enriched using FACS. Blood was collected in EDTA tubes and processed within 24 hours, with PBMCs isolated through density gradient centrifugation. PBMCs intended for TCR sequencing were frozen in liquid nitrogen and were later thawed in a 37 degrees C water bath. The sorted or isolated CD4+, CD8+ and CD8+ TEMRA cells reached a purity of at least 90%.

The V gene is TRBV2 and the J gene is TRBJ2-7; TRBD2 aligns with 7 central bases. Sequencing used CD8+ T cells from PBMCs. This receptor was obtained from a human donor with multiple sclerosis. CDR3 region: CASQPSGYSSYEQYF. The base sequence is TGTGCCAGCCAACCTAGCGGTTATAGCTCCTACGAGCAGTACTTC.